A selection of T cell receptor beta chains follows, all from one sample in a study of identical twins. In TCRdb, the 5' RACE reads were re-called with MiXCR into one record per CDR3 protein. The table lists 500,000 or so distinct CDR3 sequences, 11% to 15% of them singletons. This sample also appeared in a second study, on yellow fever vaccine responses in identical twins.

Sequencing used CD4+ T cells sorted from blood. The receptors come from a woman aged 18-29 years in good health. CDR3s include the opening cysteine and the closing phenylalanine or tryptophan. D genes are given only for firm matches. Size is omitted from some rows. Given values are once, few, many or a class for expanded clones.

j_call,v_call,d_call,clone_size,cdr3_nt,cdr3_aa
TRBJ1-1,TRBV20-1,NA,NA,TGCAGTGCTAGCCTACAGGGACTGAACACTGAAGCTTTCTTT,CSASLQGLNTEAFF
TRBJ2-2,TRBV3-1,NA,many,TGTGCCAGCAGCCCCCGGGAATCCACCGGGGAGCTGTTTTTT,CASSPRESTGELFF
TRBJ2-7,TRBV6-5,NA,few,TGTGCCAGCAGTTACTCAGGCCAGGGACGTGTCGAGCAGTACTTC,CASSYSGQGRVEQYF
TRBJ2-1,TRBV20-1,NA,few,TGCAGTGCCCCTTCCTCCCAGAGCAGGAGCAATGAGCAGTTCTTC,CSAPSSQSRSNEQFF
TRBJ2-7,TRBV7-8,NA,NA,TGTGCCAGCAGCTTAGTACGCGGGTCCGACGAGCAGTACTTC,CASSLVRGSDEQYF
TRBJ2-3,TRBV6-1,TRBD2,NA,TGTGCCAGCAGGAGCGGGACCGGCACAGATACGCAGTATTTT,CASRSGTGTDTQYF
TRBJ2-3,TRBV7-2,TRBD2,NA,TGTGCCAGCAGCCCGGGACTAGGAAGCACAGATACGCAGTATTTT,CASSPGLGSTDTQYF
TRBJ1-2,TRBV28,TRBD1,few,TGTGCCAGCAGTCTCACCGGGACAGGACCCCATGGCTACACCTTC,CASSLTGTGPHGYTF
TRBJ2-3,TRBV11-2,TRBD2,many,TGTGCCAGCAGCTTAATAGGGACTAGCGGGAGAAGCACAGATACGCAGTATTTT,CASSLIGTSGRSTDTQYF
TRBJ2-3,TRBV7-2,TRBD2,many,TGTGCCAGCAGCTTCCTAGCGGGAGGGCCTCCCACAGATACGCAGTATTTT,CASSFLAGGPPTDTQYF
TRBJ2-3,TRBV20-1,NA,NA,TGCAGTGCTATCGTGGGGCAAGGTAGCACAGATACGCAGTATTTT,CSAIVGQGSTDTQYF
TRBJ1-2,TRBV6-2/TRBV6-3,NA,NA,TGTGCCAGCAGAGACCTCCGGGACACCTATGGCTACACCTTC,CASRDLRDTYGYTF
TRBJ2-2,TRBV12-3/TRBV12-4,TRBD1,many,TGTGCCAGCAGATTACAGGGGACCGGGGAGCTGTTTTTT,CASRLQGTGELFF
TRBJ2-3,TRBV20-1,NA,NA,TGCAGTGCTAGAGATTCCCACGGGAGCACAGATACGCAGTATTTT,CSARDSHGSTDTQYF
TRBJ1-6,TRBV12-3/TRBV12-4,NA,NA,TGTGCCAGCCTCCCACCGCGGCTTAATTCACCCCTCCACTTT,CASLPPRLNSPLHF
TRBJ2-7,TRBV7-2,TRBD1,NA,TGTGCCAGCAGCTTAGACAGGGGCGGAAACGAGCAGTACTTC,CASSLDRGGNEQYF
TRBJ2-1,TRBV15,NA,many,TGTGCCACCAGCAGAGACAGGGTTACTGAGCAGTTCTTC,CATSRDRVTEQFF
TRBJ2-7,TRBV3-1,TRBD2,few,TGTGCCAGCAGCCAAGGTATAGCGGGAGGAGGAGAGCAGTACTTC,CASSQGIAGGGEQYF
TRBJ2-1,TRBV6-2/TRBV6-3,NA,NA,TGTGCCAGCAGTTACTCCCGGGTTGGGAATGAGCAGTTCTTC,CASSYSRVGNEQFF
TRBJ2-7,TRBV20-1,NA,few,TGCAGTGCTGTAGCATCTTCTCTGAGCGAGCAGTACTTC,CSAVASSLSEQYF
TRBJ2-7,TRBV12-3/TRBV12-4,TRBD1,few,TGTGCCAGCAGTCCCCAGCGAGGGACAGGTCACTACGAGCAGTACTTC,CASSPQRGTGHYEQYF
TRBJ2-1,TRBV15,NA,many,TGTGCCACCAGCAGAACAGGGTCCTACAATGAGCAGTTCTTC,CATSRTGSYNEQFF
TRBJ2-1,TRBV7-9,TRBD2,few,TGTGCCAGCAGCCGGGGAGGGGATGAGCAGTTCTTC,CASSRGGDEQFF
TRBJ2-1,TRBV5-1,TRBD2,NA,TGCGCCAGCAGCTTGGTAGCGGGGGGGAATGAGCAGTTCTTC,CASSLVAGGNEQFF
TRBJ1-5,TRBV7-9,NA,NA,TGTGCCAGCAGCTTAGGGTCGGGGCCCCAGCATTTT,CASSLGSGPQHF
TRBJ1-1,TRBV20-1,NA,few,TGCAGTGCTAGTCCCCCCCAGGGGAGGACTGAAGCTTTCTTT,CSASPPQGRTEAFF
TRBJ2-3,TRBV28,TRBD2,NA,TGTGCCAGCATAGTTAGCGGGAGCGCAGATACGCAGTATTTT,CASIVSGSADTQYF
TRBJ2-1,TRBV12-3/TRBV12-4,TRBD1,NA,TGTGCCAGCAGGGGGACAGTCAGGTACGGTGAGCAGTTCTTC,CASRGTVRYGEQFF
TRBJ2-1,TRBV2,TRBD1,NA,TGTGCCACCCCGGGACAGGCCTACAATGAGCAGTTCTTC,CATPGQAYNEQFF
TRBJ2-7,TRBV12-3/TRBV12-4,NA,few,TGTGCCAGCAGTCGGGGAAAGGGGTTATACGAGCAGTACTTC,CASSRGKGLYEQYF
TRBJ2-2,TRBV5-1,TRBD1,many,TGTGCCAGCAGCTTAGGGACAGGGAACACCGGGGAGCTGTTTTTT,CASSLGTGNTGELFF